This TCR beta chain came from a study of T cells in Graves' hyperthyroidism and ophthalmopathy. This clonotype has ten or more counts. The CDR3 regions of TCR beta were amplified from RNA transcripts. Initially, a first-round RT-PCR of the TCR CDR3 employed the HTBI primer set. From the multiplex PCR reads, TCRdb called clonotypes with MiXCR, one entry per CDR3 protein. The repertoire holds approximately 400,000 distinct CDR3 sequences, with 15% to 17% as singletons. Germline V gene data show CDR1 as SEHNR and CDR2 as FQNEAQ (reference sequence). The CDR3 length is 15 residues. V dropped 4 bases and J dropped 4 bases, with 16 bases sitting between them.

Sequenced input: blood. The chain joins TRBV7-9 to TRBJ1-1; a weak D match, TRBD1 (5 bases). The receptor was derived from a woman aged 18-29 years with Graves' hyperthyroidism. CDR3 loop: CASSSKVGVGTEAFF. CDR3 DNA sequence: TGTGCCAGCAGCTCAAAGGTAGGGGTTGGCACTGAAGCTTTCTTT. Looking up the rest from reference TRBV7-9 and TRBJ1-1 gives the full variable domain: DTGVSQNPRHKITKRGQNVTFRCDPISEHNRLYWYRQTLGQGPEFLTYFQNEAQLEKSRLLSDRFSAERPKGSFSTLEIQRTEQGDSAMYLCASSSKVGVGTEAFFGQGTRLTVV.